This TCR beta chain was sequenced during a study of tumor and adjacent non-tumor tissue in lung cancer. Study summary: Stage I to III disease affected 10 men and several women aged about 31 to 80.

RNA was extracted from bulk tissue without any cell sorting. More than 3 cm separated this lung sample from the edge of the tumor. As regards this clonotype: A much bigger clone sits one base away, suggesting this may be a read error.

Germline CDR1 and CDR2: GTSNPN and SVGIG (reference sequence). CDR3 size: 16 residues. Three rounds of nested PCR, following a modified ARM-PCR protocol, produced the TCRbeta library. TCRdb analysed the multiplex PCR reads with MiXCR anew, one entry per CDR3 protein. The profile shows about 67,000 distinct CDR3 sequences, 65% to 80% of them singletons. The TCR originated in a man between 60 and 75 years old with non-small cell lung cancer. The sequenced sample was distant non-tumor lung tissue. This chain connects TRBV30 to TRBJ2-2; TRBD2 is a possible D gene (5 bases). Here the CDR3 DNA reads TGTGCCTGGAGTCCCCACTCCGGACTGAACACCGGGAAGCTGTTTTTT. Translating it yields CAWSPHSGLNTGKLFF.